This T cell receptor (beta chain) was sequenced for a study of blood T cell repertoires in COVID-19. Using immunoSEQ multiplex PCR, the repertoire was profiled, and TCRdb retains in-frame clones only, with some absent. Of approximately 280,000 clones in the sample, about nine tenths were seen once. This clone was observed a handful of times. Losses at the gene ends were 3 bases for V and 1 base for J; bases not matched to a gene: 4. The CDR3 length is 15 residues. Germline lookup yields CDR1 SGHDT and CDR2 YYEEEE. The V and J genes are TRBV5-6 and TRBJ2-7, with 10 bases lining up with TRBD2. Sequencing was carried out using PBMCs or T cells enriched from blood (not recorded which). The TCR originated in a woman between 18 and 29 years old who had recovered from COVID-19. The CDR3: CASSSLAGGSYEQYF. The CDR3 nucleotides read TGTGCCAGCAGCTCCTTAGCGGGGGGTTCCTACGAGCAGTACTTC.